This TCR beta chain was sequenced in a study of blood T cell repertoires in COVID-19. Study in general: Whether acute or convalescent, the COVID-19 samples came from the United States, Italy and Spain. T cells, B-cell-depleted T cells, or PBMCs supplied cDNA or gDNA.

The CDR3 runs 15 residues. Trimming shortened V by 2 bases and J by 1 base, and 9 bases separated the two germline ends. Germline lookup yields CDR1 SGHTA and CDR2 FQGTGA. In the source study's methods: Quantification of nucleated cells was approximated via reference gene primer amplification. The protocol was immunoSEQ multiplex PCR, while the TCRdb copy is restricted to in-frame clones and leaves out a portion. V and J calls and clone size are those listed in that table; D and trimming were worked out from the DNA. The repertoire includes about 140,000 clones, 80% to 85% of them detected once, and approximately 4% sits in the top ten.

The receptor was isolated from a woman aged 55-70 years with acute or convalescent COVID-19. Material for sequencing was peripheral blood. The chain has TRBV7-3 and TRBJ2-1; unclear D gene. In DNA, the CDR3 is TGTGCCAGCAGCTTACATGGCGGTTCCTACAATGAGCAGTTCTTC. It translates to CASSLHGGSYNEQFF.